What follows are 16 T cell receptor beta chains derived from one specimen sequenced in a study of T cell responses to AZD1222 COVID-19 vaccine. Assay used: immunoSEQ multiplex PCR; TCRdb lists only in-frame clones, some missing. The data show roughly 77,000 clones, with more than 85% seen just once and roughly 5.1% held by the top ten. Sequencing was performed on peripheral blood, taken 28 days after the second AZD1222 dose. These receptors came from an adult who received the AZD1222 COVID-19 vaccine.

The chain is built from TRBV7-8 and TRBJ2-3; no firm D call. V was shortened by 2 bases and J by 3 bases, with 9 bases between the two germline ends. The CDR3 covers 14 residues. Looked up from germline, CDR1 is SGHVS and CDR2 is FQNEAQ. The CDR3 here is CASSLRSATDTQYF. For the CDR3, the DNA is TGTGCCAGCAGCTTACGGTCGGCGACAGATACGCAGTATTTT. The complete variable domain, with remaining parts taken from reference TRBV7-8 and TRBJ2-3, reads GAGVSQSPRYKVAKRGQDVALRCDPISGHVSLFWYQQALGQGPEFLTYFQNEAQLDKSGLPSDRFFAERPEGSVSTLKIQRTQQEDSAVYLCASSLRSATDTQYFGPGTRLTVL.

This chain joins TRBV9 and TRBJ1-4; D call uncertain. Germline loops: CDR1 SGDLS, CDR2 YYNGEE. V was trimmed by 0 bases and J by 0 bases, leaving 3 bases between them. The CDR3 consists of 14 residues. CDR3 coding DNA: TGTGCCAGCAGCGTAGCCTCAACTAATGAAAAACTGTTTTTT. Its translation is CASSVASTNEKLFF.

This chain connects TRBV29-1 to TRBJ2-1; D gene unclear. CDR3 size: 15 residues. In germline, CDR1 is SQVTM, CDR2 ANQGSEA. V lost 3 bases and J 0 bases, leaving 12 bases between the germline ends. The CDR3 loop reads CSVDLGTSSYNEQFF. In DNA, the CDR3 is TGCAGCGTTGATCTAGGCACCAGCTCCTACAATGAGCAGTTCTTC.

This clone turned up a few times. The CDR3 sequence: CASSEAYGGYQPQHF. In DNA, the CDR3 is TGTGCCAGCAGTGAAGCTTATGGGGGATATCAGCCCCAGCATTTT. The V call is TRBV6-1, the J call TRBJ1-5, with D possibly TRBD1 on 5 matching bases. The CDR3 loop spans 15 amino acids. V shed 0 bases and J shed 5 bases, with 11 bases lying between them. Germline lookup yields CDR1 MNHNS and CDR2 SASEGT.

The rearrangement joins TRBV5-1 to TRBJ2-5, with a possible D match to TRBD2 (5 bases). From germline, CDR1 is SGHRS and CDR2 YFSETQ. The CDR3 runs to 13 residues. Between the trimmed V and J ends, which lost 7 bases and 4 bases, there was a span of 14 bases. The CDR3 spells CASLATTGETQYF. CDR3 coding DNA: TGCGCCAGCTTAGCGACGACGGGAGAGACCCAGTACTTC.

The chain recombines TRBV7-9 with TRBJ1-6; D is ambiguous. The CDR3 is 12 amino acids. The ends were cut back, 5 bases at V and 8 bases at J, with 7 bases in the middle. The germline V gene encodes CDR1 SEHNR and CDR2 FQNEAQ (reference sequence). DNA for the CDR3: TGTGCCAGCAGCGAACAAGATTCACCCCTCCACTTT. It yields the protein CASSEQDSPLHF.

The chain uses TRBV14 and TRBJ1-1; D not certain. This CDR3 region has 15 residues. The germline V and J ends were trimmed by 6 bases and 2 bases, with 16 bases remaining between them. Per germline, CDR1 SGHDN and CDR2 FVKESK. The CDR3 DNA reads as TGTGCCAGCAGTGAGGGCTCGGGGTTTAACACTGAAGCTTTCTTT. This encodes CASSEGSGFNTEAFF.

In DNA form, the CDR3 reads TGCGCCAGCAGCCGAGGGCCGAGCTCCTATAATTCACCCCTCCACTTT. As protein: CASSRGPSSYNSPLHF. The chain is built from TRBV4-1 and TRBJ1-6; no firm D call. Germline-derived CDR1 and CDR2 are MGHRA and YSYEKL. The V and J ends lost 4 bases and 0 bases respectively, with 10 bases between them. The CDR3 has 16 amino acids.

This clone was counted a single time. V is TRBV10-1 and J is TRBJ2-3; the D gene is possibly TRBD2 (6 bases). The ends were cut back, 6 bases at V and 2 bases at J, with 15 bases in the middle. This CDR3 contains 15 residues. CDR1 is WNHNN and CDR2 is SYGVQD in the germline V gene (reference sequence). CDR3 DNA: TGCGCCAGCAGAAACTCGGCGGGACTCACAGATACGCAGTATTTT. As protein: CASRNSAGLTDTQYF.

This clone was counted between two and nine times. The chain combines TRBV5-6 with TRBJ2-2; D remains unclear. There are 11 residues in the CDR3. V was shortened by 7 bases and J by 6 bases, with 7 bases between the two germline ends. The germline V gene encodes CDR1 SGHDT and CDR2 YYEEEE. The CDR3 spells CASGVPGELFF. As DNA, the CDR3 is TGTGCCAGCGGGGTGCCCGGGGAGCTGTTTTTT.

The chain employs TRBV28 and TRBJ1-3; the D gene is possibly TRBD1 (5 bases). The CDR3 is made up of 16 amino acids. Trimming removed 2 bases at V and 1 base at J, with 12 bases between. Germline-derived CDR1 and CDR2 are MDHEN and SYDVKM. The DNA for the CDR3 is TGTGCCAGCAGTTTAGGGGTGGGGGGATCTGGAAACACCATATATTTT. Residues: CASSLGVGGSGNTIYF.

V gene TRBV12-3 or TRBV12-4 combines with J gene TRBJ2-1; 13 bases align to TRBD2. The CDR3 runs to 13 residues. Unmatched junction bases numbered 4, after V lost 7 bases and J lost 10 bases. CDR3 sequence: CASTLGLAGEQFF. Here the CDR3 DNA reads TGTGCCAGCACCCTGGGACTAGCGGGAGAGCAGTTCTTC.

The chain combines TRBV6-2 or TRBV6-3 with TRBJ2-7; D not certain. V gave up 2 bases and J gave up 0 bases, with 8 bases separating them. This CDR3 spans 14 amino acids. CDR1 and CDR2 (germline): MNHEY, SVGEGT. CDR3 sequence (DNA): TGTGCCAGCAGTTACCTGGCAGGCTCCTACGAGCAGTACTTC. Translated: CASSYLAGSYEQYF.

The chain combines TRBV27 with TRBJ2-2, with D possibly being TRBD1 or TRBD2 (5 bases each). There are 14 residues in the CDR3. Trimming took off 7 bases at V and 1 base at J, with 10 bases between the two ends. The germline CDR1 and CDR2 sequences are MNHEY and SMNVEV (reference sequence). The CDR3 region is CASTGPLNTGELFF. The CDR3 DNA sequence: TGTGCCAGCACGGGGCCCCTGAACACCGGGGAGCTGTTTTTT.

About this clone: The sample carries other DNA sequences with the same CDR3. This chain's CDR3 is CASSQGLNTGELFF. The CDR3 DNA is TGTGCCAGCAGCCAGGGACTTAACACCGGGGAGCTGTTTTTT. The genes are TRBV5-4 and TRBJ2-2; D possibly corresponds to TRBD2 (6 bases). V was shortened by 4 bases and J by 2 bases, with 9 bases between the two germline ends. The length of the CDR3 is 14 residues. From germline, CDR1 is SGHNT and CDR2 YYREEE (reference sequence).

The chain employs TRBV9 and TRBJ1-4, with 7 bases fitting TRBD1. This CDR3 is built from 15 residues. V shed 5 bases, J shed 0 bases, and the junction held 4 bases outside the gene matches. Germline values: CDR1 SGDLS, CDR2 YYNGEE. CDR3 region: CASSVTGATNEKLFF. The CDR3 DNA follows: TGTGCCAGCAGTGTAACAGGGGCAACTAATGAAAAACTGTTTTTT.